These 24 T cell receptor beta chains share one sample of origin, sequenced in a study of long-term antiretroviral therapy in people with HIV. Sequencing used immunoSEQ v3.0 at survey level. Sequencing used immunoSEQ multiplex PCR; TCRdb keeps in-frame clones, though not all of them. This sample has almost 25,000 clones, with roughly 84% found just once. Specimen: unsorted PBMCs, collected 3 years after starting antiretroviral therapy. The receptor set was obtained from a man aged 50 or older with HIV.

The rearrangement uses TRBV7-9 and TRBJ1-4; D gene ambiguous. Germline V lookup: CDR1 SEHNR, CDR2 FQNEAQ (reference sequence). V gave up 3 bases and J gave up 8 bases, with 22 bases separating them. CDR3 size: 17 residues. CDR3 in amino acids: CASSFSTDRPLDEKLFF. Written as DNA, the CDR3 is TGTGCCAGCAGCTTCTCAACCGACCGACCCCTTGACGAAAAACTGTTTTTT.

This sequence joins TRBV2 and TRBJ1-3, with D perhaps TRBD1 (6 bases). CDR3 length: 12 residues. Germline V gene lookup returns CDR1 SNHLY and CDR2 FYNNEI. Trimming cost V 7 bases and J 4 bases, with 8 bases left between them. The CDR3 DNA reads as TGTGCCAGCAAGGGGGGAGGAAACACCATATATTTT. Translation gives CASKGGGNTIYF.

The genes are TRBV27 and TRBJ2-3, with D uncertain. The V gene's germline CDR1 is MNHEY and CDR2 SMNVEV (reference sequence). V lost 1 base and J 0 bases, leaving 11 bases between the germline ends. The CDR3 is made up of 16 amino acids. This CDR3 reads CASSLLGLASTDTQYF. The CDR3 DNA is TGTGCCAGCAGTTTATTGGGCCTGGCAAGCACAGATACGCAGTATTTT.

The genes are TRBV18 and TRBJ1-2; D possibly corresponds to TRBD1 (5 bases). V lost 4 bases, J lost 6 bases, and 21 bases lay in between. Germline V gives CDR1 KGHSH, CDR2 LQKENI. CDR3 length: 16 amino acids. The CDR3, as DNA: TGTGCCAGCTCACAGTTTGGTGGGCCAAGAGGGGATGGCTACACCTTC. It yields the protein CASSQFGGPRGDGYTF.

This clone was detected a few times. The chain recombines TRBV15 with TRBJ1-6; no definite D call. The germline CDR1 and CDR2 sequences are LNHNV and YYDKDF (reference sequence). The germline V and J ends were trimmed by 1 base and 7 bases, with 8 bases remaining between them. CDR3 size: 14 residues. The CDR3 DNA sequence: TGTGCCACCAGCAGAGTTAGGGAAAATTCACCCCTCCACTTT. Its translation: CATSRVRENSPLHF.

This clone has only one observation. The rearrangement links TRBV2 to TRBJ2-3; TRBD2 might be the D (5 bases). Germline assignment: CDR1 SNHLY and CDR2 FYNNEI. The CDR3 runs to 14 residues. V shed 3 bases and J shed 5 bases, with 12 bases lying between them. In DNA form, the CDR3 reads TGTGCCAGCAGTGAGGCGGGCCGGGAAGATACGCAGTATTTT. It is translated as CASSEAGREDTQYF.

The J gene is TRBJ1-4, the V gene TRBV19; TRBD1 agrees at 7 bases. V lost 3 bases and J lost 4; bases outside the gene matches: 5. The CDR3 covers 15 residues. Germline CDR1 is LNHDA and CDR2 is SQIVND (reference sequence). The CDR3 here is CASSIWGQINEKLFF. CDR3 in DNA: TGTGCCAGTAGTATTTGGGGACAGATTAATGAAAAACTGTTTTTT.

V is TRBV6-6 and J is TRBJ1-3; 8 nucleotides line up with TRBD1. Germline CDR1 and CDR2: MNHNY and SVGAGI (reference sequence). The ends lost 10 bases at V and 2 bases at J; junction bases unmatched: 7. The CDR3 is 14 amino acids. The CDR3 protein is CATRGQGAGNTIYF. The CDR3 coding sequence is TGTGCCACCAGAGGACAGGGTGCTGGAAACACCATATATTTT.

The rearrangement joins TRBV28 to TRBJ1-1, with 7 nucleotides matching TRBD1. CDR3 size: 18 residues. V lost 4 bases and J lost 1; bases outside the gene matches: 15. From germline, CDR1 is MDHEN and CDR2 SYDVKM. The CDR3 is CASSSWGGRTGTNTEAFF. CDR3 DNA sequence: TGTGCCAGCAGTTCATGGGGGGGCCGGACAGGAACGAACACTGAAGCTTTCTTT.

This clone was detected a few times. The chain joins TRBV10-2 to TRBJ1-4; D uncertain. Between the trimmed V and J ends, which lost 0 bases and 3 bases, there was a span of 8 bases. Per the germline V gene, CDR1 is WSHSY and CDR2 is SAAADI. The CDR3 is 15 residues long. The CDR3 coding sequence is TGCGCCAGCAGTGAGTCGATTGGACCTAATGAAAAACTGTTTTTT. This sequence encodes CASSESIGPNEKLFF.

The chain combines TRBV19 with TRBJ1-4, with TRBD1 matching 9 bases. The germline V gene has CDR1 LNHDA and CDR2 SQIVND (reference sequence). CDR3 length equals 16 residues. V dropped 7 bases and J dropped 10; count of bases not matched to a gene: 16. CDR3 DNA: TGTGCCAGTACCAACGCAGGGGGACAGGGTTCTGGAAAACTGTTTTTT. It yields the protein CASTNAGGQGSGKLFF.

V and J are TRBV11-3 and TRBJ2-5, with 7 nucleotides matching TRBD2. The germline CDR1 and CDR2 sequences are SGHNT and YENEEA. The CDR3 length is 15 residues. The junction had 11 bases not matched to a gene; V was cut back by 5 bases and J by 5 bases. CDR3 protein: CASSRRGSGTETQYF. The CDR3 nucleotides read TGTGCCAGCAGCAGGCGGGGGTCAGGGACGGAGACCCAGTACTTC.

This clone has just a few counts. V and J are TRBV10-1 and TRBJ2-3; unclear D gene. CDR1 and CDR2 from the germline V gene are WNHNN and SYGVQD (reference sequence). CDR3 length: 14 amino acids. V lost 0 bases and J lost 6, with 10 bases in between. In DNA form, the CDR3 reads TGCGCCAGCAGTGAGTCGATAGAAGTTGATACGCAGTATTTT. Translated, it gives CASSESIEVDTQYF.

The V gene is TRBV28, the J gene TRBJ2-1; D is possibly TRBD2 (6 bases). Germline CDR1 and CDR2: MDHEN and SYDVKM. The CDR3 length is 15 residues. V was trimmed by 6 bases and J by 3 bases, leaving 15 bases between them. As DNA, the CDR3 is TGTGCCAGCAGCCCACTGGGGGGAGGCTACAATGAGCAGTTCTTC. Translation gives CASSPLGGGYNEQFF.

The chain couples TRBV4-1 to TRBJ2-1; the D is unclear. CDR3 size: 12 residues. Trimming stripped 0 bases from V and 7 bases from J, with 4 bases between. In germline, CDR1 is MGHRA, CDR2 YSYEKL. The CDR3 bases are TGCGCCAGCAGCCAAGATTGGAATGAGCAGTTCTTC. It is translated as CASSQDWNEQFF.

The chain has TRBV19 and TRBJ1-5, with D perhaps TRBD1 (5 bases). V lost 4 bases, J lost 2 bases, and 9 bases lay in between. The CDR3 has 14 residues. Germline lookup yields CDR1 LNHDA and CDR2 SQIVND (reference sequence). This CDR3 is CASSRQFGNQPQHF. The DNA for the CDR3 is TGTGCCAGTAGTAGACAGTTTGGCAATCAGCCCCAGCATTTT.

The chain employs TRBV28 and TRBJ1-1; D is undetermined. Trimming took 3 bases from V and 7 from J, leaving 15 bases between them. The germline CDR1 and CDR2 sequences are MDHEN and SYDVKM. This CDR3 is built from 14 residues. CDR3 sequence: CASSFLGCVSEAFF. CDR3 nucleotide sequence: TGTGCCAGCAGTTTTTTAGGCTGCGTGAGTGAAGCTTTCTTT.

The chain has TRBV5-6 and TRBJ1-5; D unclear. Trimming took 2 bases from V and 1 from J, leaving 10 bases between them. CDR1 and CDR2 from the germline V gene are SGHDT and YYEEEE. This CDR3 has 15 residues. The CDR3 nucleotides are TGTGCCAGCAGCTTTAGGAGACGGAGCAATCAGCCCCAGCATTTT. Residues: CASSFRRRSNQPQHF.

The rearrangement links TRBV4-3 to TRBJ2-7; 8 bases are shared with TRBD1. This CDR3 has 14 amino acids. Germline V gives CDR1 LGHNA, CDR2 YSLEER. Losses at the gene ends were 5 bases for V and 3 bases for J; bases not matched to a gene: 6. For the CDR3, the DNA is TGCGCCAGCAGCTTCGACAGGGGCGGCTACGAGCAGTACTTC. It encodes CASSFDRGGYEQYF.

A single count supports this clone. The chain employs TRBV27 and TRBJ2-5, with 11 positions matching TRBD1. The V gene's germline CDR1 is MNHEY and CDR2 SMNVEV (reference sequence). Trimming cost V 4 bases and J 5 bases; bases outside gene matches: 12. CDR3 size: 17 residues. The CDR3 bases are TGTGCCAGCAGTTCCCTCAGGACAGGGGGCATGGGGGAGACCCAGTACTTC. Translating gives CASSSLRTGGMGETQYF.

The chain is built from TRBV6-6 and TRBJ2-5; 7 bases map to TRBD1. Per the germline V gene, CDR1 is MNHNY and CDR2 is SVGAGI (reference sequence). V dropped 4 bases and J dropped 1; count of bases not matched to a gene: 3. This CDR3 has 14 amino acids. Here the CDR3 DNA reads TGTGCCAGCAGTTCACAGGGGACCCAAGAGACCCAGTACTTC. Its protein is CASSSQGTQETQYF.

The rearrangement links TRBV10-3 to TRBJ2-7; D is tentatively TRBD1 or TRBD2 (5 bases each). This CDR3 is built from 12 residues. Per germline, CDR1 ENHRY and CDR2 SYGVKD. Trimming pared 2 bases from V and 3 bases from J, leaving 5 bases between. CDR3 region: CAISEGGYEQYF. The CDR3 region has the DNA TGTGCCATCAGTGAGGGGGGCTACGAGCAGTACTTC.

The V call is TRBV21-1, the J call TRBJ1-2; TRBD1 was called by the table and not checked on the DNA. TRBV21-1 is listed as a pseudogene. The CDR3 extends over 21 amino acids. The CDR3 nucleotides are TGTGCCAGCAGGATGACAAACCTACCCGGGACAGGAGGACTTATCTCCCATGGCTACACCTTC. Amino acid sequence: CASRMTNLPGTGGLISHGYTF.

This clone is a singleton in its sample. Here the CDR3 DNA reads TGCAGCGCCACCCTGGGGCAGAACACTGAAGCTTTCTTT. As protein: CSATLGQNTEAFF. The chain joins TRBV29-1 to TRBJ1-1; perhaps TRBD1 as D (5 bases). There are 13 residues in the CDR3. CDR1 is SQVTM, CDR2 ANQGSEA, per germline. The V and J ends lost 7 bases and 1 base respectively, with 13 bases between them.